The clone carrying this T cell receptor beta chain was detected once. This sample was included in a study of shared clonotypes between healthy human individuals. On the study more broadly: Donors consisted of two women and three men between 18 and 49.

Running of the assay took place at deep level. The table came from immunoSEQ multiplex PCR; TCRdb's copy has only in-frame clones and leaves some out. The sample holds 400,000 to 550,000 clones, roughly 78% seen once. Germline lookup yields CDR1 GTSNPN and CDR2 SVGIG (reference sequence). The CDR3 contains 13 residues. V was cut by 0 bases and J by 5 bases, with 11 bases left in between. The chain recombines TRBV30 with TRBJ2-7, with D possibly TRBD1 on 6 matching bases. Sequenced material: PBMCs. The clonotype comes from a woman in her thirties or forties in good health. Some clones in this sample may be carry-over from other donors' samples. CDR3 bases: TGTGCCTGGAGTGTGAACAGGGCCCACGAGCAGTACTTC. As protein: CAWSVNRAHEQYF.